Presented here are 29 T cell receptor beta chains from one specimen sequenced in a study of T-cell reconstitution after alpha-beta-depleted transplantation in children. Unique molecular identifiers featured in how the TCRbeta library was prepared. TCRdb processed the PCR reads anew with MiXCR; each CDR3 protein has one entry. The top ten clones hold around an eighth of a sample with some 550,000 distinct CDR3 sequences, 20% to 25% of them seen once. The source material was PBMCs, mostly from graft donor cells, sampled 360 days after TCRalphabeta/CD19-depleted stem cell transplant. The receptors were gathered from a boy under three years old who had a stem cell transplant for acute myeloid leukemia, so the T cells may come from the graft donor.

The chain employs TRBV29-1 and TRBJ1-1, with D possibly matching TRBD1 (5 bases). In germline, CDR1 is SQVTM, CDR2 ANQGSEA. The germline V and J ends were trimmed by 4 bases and 4 bases, with 19 bases remaining between them. The CDR3 has 15 amino acids. Here the CDR3 DNA reads TGCAGCGTTGTGGGCAGTCTCGCGGGGGGCACTGAAGCTTTCTTT. It encodes CSVVGSLAGGTEAFF.

V and J are TRBV6-1 and TRBJ2-3; D perhaps matches TRBD1 (5 bases). The CDR3 has 15 amino acids. Trimming shortened V by 7 bases and J by 1 base, and 15 bases separated the two germline ends. Germline V CDR1 and CDR2: MNHNS, SASEGT. The CDR3 region is CASTPGWGGTDTQYF. CDR3 bases: TGTGCCAGCACTCCCGGCTGGGGCGGCACAGATACGCAGTATTTT.

This clonotype was counted a few times. V is TRBV12-3 or TRBV12-4 and J is TRBJ2-5, with no clear D. The CDR3 contains 14 residues. V gave up 6 bases and J gave up 4 bases, with 15 bases separating them. The CDR3 spells CASSPSLPGETQYF. CDR3 nucleotide sequence: TGTGCCAGCAGCCCCTCCTTGCCTGGAGAGACCCAGTACTTC.

The DNA for the CDR3 is TGCAGTGCTAGCGACAGGGGAACCAAAAACATTCAGTACTTC. Its translation: CSASDRGTKNIQYF. The V call is TRBV20-1, the J call TRBJ2-4; 8 bases are shared with TRBD1. This CDR3 is 14 amino acids long. Germline assignment: CDR1 DFQATT and CDR2 SNEGSKA (reference sequence). J gave up 2 bases and V 3 bases, and 3 bases lay outside the gene matches.

The chain carries TRBV7-2 and TRBJ1-5; D ambiguous. In germline, CDR1 is SGHTA, CDR2 FQGNSA. Trimming shortened V by 5 bases and J by 1 base, and 12 bases separated the two germline ends. The CDR3 has 15 residues. The CDR3 sequence: CASSPVPRSNQPQHF. CDR3 nucleotides: TGTGCCAGCAGCCCCGTTCCCCGGAGCAATCAGCCCCAGCATTTT.

This rearrangement joins TRBV29-1 to TRBJ2-3; 9 bases are a match to TRBD2. V trimming: 7 bases; J trimming: 4 bases; junction bases outside the gene matches: 6. The germline gives CDR1 SQVTM, CDR2 ANQGSEA. The CDR3 spans 13 residues. As DNA, the CDR3 is TGCAGCGGCGCGGGGGGGCCGTCAGATACGCAGTATTTT. Translating gives CSGAGGPSDTQYF.

This clonotype was seen only a few times. The chain uses TRBV7-8 and TRBJ2-5; TRBD1 might be the D (6 bases). CDR3 length equals 12 residues. Trimming pared 4 bases from V and 9 bases from J, leaving 12 bases between. Per the germline V gene, CDR1 is SGHVS and CDR2 is FQNEAQ. CDR3 residues: CASSSTKGAQYF. The CDR3 DNA sequence: TGTGCCAGCAGCTCCACGAAGGGGGCCCAGTACTTC.

This clonotype was seen ten or more times. J is TRBJ2-7 and V is TRBV29-1, with TRBD2 matching over 8 bases. CDR3 length: 14 residues. The V gene's germline CDR1 is SQVTM and CDR2 ANQGSEA. Germline trimming cut 5 bases from V and 3 bases from J; bases unmatched to any gene: 9. CDR3 nucleotides: TGCAGCGTTTCCCTTAGCGGGGTCAACTACGAGCAGTACTTC. Protein sequence: CSVSLSGVNYEQYF.

This clonotype has at least ten counts. The J gene is TRBJ2-3, the V gene TRBV20-1, with no clear D. The V end was cut by 3 bases, the J end by 0 bases, with 10 bases between. Germline V gives CDR1 DFQATT, CDR2 SNEGSKA (reference sequence). There are 14 residues in the CDR3. The CDR3 spells CSARDGVSTDTQYF. The DNA of the CDR3 is TGCAGTGCTAGGGATGGAGTTAGCACAGATACGCAGTATTTT.

The chain has TRBV4-3 and TRBJ2-3; D gene ambiguous. The CDR3 runs to 14 residues. Between the trimmed V and J ends, which lost 1 base and 5 bases, there was a span of 10 bases. Germline V gene lookup returns CDR1 LGHNA and CDR2 YSLEER. The CDR3 DNA follows: TGCGCCAGCAGCCAAGGAACTTCAGGAGATACGCAGTATTTT. Translation: CASSQGTSGDTQYF.

V is TRBV12-3 or TRBV12-4 and J is TRBJ2-3, with D possibly being TRBD2 (7 bases). Trimming cost V 6 bases and J 6 bases, with 13 bases left between them. This CDR3 comprises 13 residues. DNA of the CDR3: TGTGCCAGCAGGGGGGGGGCAGGGGATACGCAGTATTTT. Amino acid sequence: CASRGGAGDTQYF.

The chain is built from TRBV7-2 and TRBJ2-7, with D possibly being TRBD1 (6 bases). The CDR3 has 14 residues. The germline V gene encodes CDR1 SGHTA and CDR2 FQGNSA. Trimming shortened V by 2 bases and J by 3 bases, and 11 bases separated the two germline ends. CDR3 sequence (DNA): TGTGCCAGCAGCTTACAGGGGATGGGCTACGAGCAGTACTTC. It is translated as CASSLQGMGYEQYF. The full variable domain, completed using reference TRBV7-2 and TRBJ2-7, is GAGVSQSPSNKVTEKGKDVELRCDPISGHTALYWYRQSLGQGLEFLIYFQGNSAPDKSGLPSDRFSAERTGGSVSTLTIQRTQQEDSAVYLCASSLQGMGYEQYFGPGTRLTVT.

This clonotype was recorded a few times. CDR3 nucleotide sequence: TGTGCCAGCAGCCAGGGACAGGGAGTCTATGGCTACACCTTC. Protein product: CASSQGQGVYGYTF. The rearrangement joins TRBV14 to TRBJ1-2; 9 bases are a match to TRBD1. Germline V gene lookup returns CDR1 SGHDN and CDR2 FVKESK. This CDR3 is 14 amino acids long. J lost 4 bases, V lost 3 bases, and 3 bases had no gene match.

This clonotype was counted many times. J is TRBJ2-2 and V is TRBV29-1; 10 bases map to TRBD1. V lost 3 bases to trimming and J lost 3 bases; unmatched junction nucleotides: 1. This CDR3 region has 14 residues. Germline CDR1 and CDR2: SQVTM and ANQGSEA. Here the CDR3 DNA reads TGCAGCGTTGACGGGACAGGGGACACCGGGGAGCTGTTTTTT. Encoded protein: CSVDGTGDTGELFF.

This chain links TRBV28 with TRBJ2-7; D is unclear. CDR1 is MDHEN and CDR2 is SYDVKM in the germline V gene. Trimming took off 6 bases at V and 0 bases at J, with 15 bases between the two ends. The CDR3 totals 15 residues. CDR3 DNA: TGTGCCAGCAGACGGGCCTTCCCGAGCTCCTACGAGCAGTACGTC. As protein: CASRRAFPSSYEQYV.

This clonotype has a count of ten or more. This chain connects TRBV7-2 to TRBJ2-7; 9 positions agree with TRBD2. This CDR3 has 16 amino acids. CDR1 SGHTA and CDR2 FQGNSA come from the germline V gene. V shed 4 bases, J shed 5 bases, and the junction held 12 bases outside the gene matches. Here the CDR3 DNA reads TGTGCCAGCAGCTCCGGGACTAGCCCTGTCCCCCACGAGCAGTACTTC. Its translation: CASSSGTSPVPHEQYF.

A few counts support this clonotype. This sequence joins TRBV20-1 and TRBJ2-1, with D tentatively TRBD1 or TRBD2 (5 bases each). Germline V gene lookup returns CDR1 DFQATT and CDR2 SNEGSKA (reference sequence). The CDR3 loop spans 15 amino acids. Trimming cost V 4 bases and J 0 bases, with 13 bases left between them. For the CDR3, the DNA is TGCAGTGCTACCGGGACGCCCAGCTCCTACAATGAGCAGTTCTTC. This translates into CSATGTPSSYNEQFF.

This clonotype came up many times. The CDR3 spells CASSEKPDTQYF. The CDR3 bases are TGTGCCAGCAGCGAAAAACCAGATACGCAGTATTTT. The V and J genes are TRBV7-8 and TRBJ2-3; D not resolved. Germline V lookup: CDR1 SGHVS, CDR2 FQNEAQ. Trimming shortened V by 5 bases and J by 4 bases, and 7 bases separated the two germline ends. The CDR3 extends over 12 amino acids.

There are a few counts of this clonotype. This rearrangement joins TRBV20-1 to TRBJ2-2; TRBD1 agrees at 7 bases. The trim removed 6 bases at V and 3 bases at J, leaving 4 bases unmatched. CDR1 is DFQATT, CDR2 SNEGSKA, per germline (reference sequence). The CDR3 length is 13 residues. CDR3 loop: CSATTGYTGELFF. In nucleotides, the CDR3 is TGCAGTGCCACGACAGGGTACACCGGGGAGCTGTTTTTT.

This chain links TRBV5-1 with TRBJ2-7; 9 bases match TRBD2. The trim removed 0 bases at V and 3 bases at J, leaving 1 base unmatched. The CDR3 sequence is 14 residues long. Germline V gives CDR1 SGHRS, CDR2 YFSETQ. CDR3 protein: CASSLEAGGYEQYF. The CDR3 region has the DNA TGCGCCAGCAGCTTGGAAGCGGGGGGCTACGAGCAGTACTTC.

The rearrangement joins TRBV25-1 to TRBJ2-7; tentative D call: TRBD1 (5 bases). Germline V gene sequence: CDR1 MGHDK, CDR2 SYGVNS. The CDR3 sequence is 15 residues long. V shed 8 bases and J shed 5 bases, with 22 bases lying between them. CDR3 nucleotide sequence: TGTGCCAGCGCCCAGAGTGGGGCAGGGCGGCACGAGCAGTACTTC. Residues: CASAQSGAGRHEQYF.

The table lists this clonotype with many counts. The CDR3 DNA is TGCGCCAGCAGCCAAGATCGGTCAGAAAATGAAAAACTGTTTTTT. This codes for CASSQDRSENEKLFF. The rearrangement joins TRBV4-3 to TRBJ1-4; no reliable D call. CDR3 length: 15 amino acids. Germline CDR1 is LGHNA and CDR2 is YSLEER. V shed 0 bases and J shed 5 bases, with 10 bases lying between them.

This clonotype was counted ten times or more. J is TRBJ2-5 and V is TRBV20-1; 11 positions agree with TRBD2. The germline V gene encodes CDR1 DFQATT and CDR2 SNEGSKA (reference sequence). The CDR3 runs 15 residues. With V trimmed by 5 bases and J by 2 bases, 7 bases remained unmatched. The CDR3: CSAPLAGVRQETQYF. DNA of the CDR3: TGCAGTGCTCCACTAGCGGGGGTTCGTCAAGAGACCCAGTACTTC.

A word on this clonotype: The final CDR3 position lacks the conserved phenylalanine or tryptophan, pointing to a likely read error. The chain employs TRBV11-3 and TRBJ2-7; 7 positions match TRBD1. The CDR3 runs 12 residues. CDR1 SGHNT and CDR2 YENEEA come from the germline V gene. The ends lost 5 bases at V and 4 bases at J; junction bases unmatched: 2. The CDR3 protein is CASSQQGYEQYL. The CDR3 region has the DNA TGTGCCAGCAGCCAACAGGGGTACGAGCAGTACCTC.

J is TRBJ1-5 and V is TRBV10-3; no definite D call. The germline CDR1 and CDR2 sequences are ENHRY and SYGVKD. The CDR3 totals 13 residues. Trimming pared 3 bases from V and 7 bases from J, leaving 10 bases between. In DNA form, the CDR3 reads TGTGCCATCAGTGATGCAGATTCCCAGCCCCAGCATTTT. Protein: CAISDADSQPQHF.

This rearrangement joins TRBV6-5 to TRBJ1-6; 8 bases are shared with TRBD1. V lost 0 bases to trimming and J lost 10 bases; unmatched junction nucleotides: 8. This CDR3 has 16 residues. The germline gives CDR1 MNHEY, CDR2 SVGAGI. CDR3 region: CASSYSTPGGRSPLHF. The CDR3, as DNA: TGTGCCAGCAGTTACTCGACGCCAGGGGGCAGGTCACCCCTCCACTTT.

The chain joins TRBV25-1 to TRBJ2-3, with TRBD2 matching over 7 bases. Germline lookup yields CDR1 MGHDK and CDR2 SYGVNS. The CDR3 runs to 16 residues. Germline trimming cut 3 bases from V and 2 bases from J; bases unmatched to any gene: 8. The DNA of the CDR3 is TGTGCCAGCAGTGACCCGCGTCGGGGGGACACAGATACGCAGTATTTT. This codes for CASSDPRRGDTDTQYF. Together with reference TRBV25-1 and TRBJ2-3, the CDR3 gives the full variable domain: EADIYQTPRYLVIGTGKKITLECSQTMGHDKMYWYQQDPGMELHLIHYSYGVNSTEKGDLSSESTVSRIRTEHFPLTLESARPSHTSQYLCASSDPRRGDTDTQYFGPGTRLTVL.

DNA for the CDR3: TGTGCCAGCAGCCGTCGCCAGGGACTAGCGGGAAAAGAGACCCAGTACTTC. Translated: CASSRRQGLAGKETQYF. This chain uses TRBV11-2 with TRBJ2-5; 13 bases map to TRBD2. The germline CDR1 and CDR2 sequences are SGHAT and FQNNGV. V dropped 5 bases and J dropped 3; count of bases not matched to a gene: 9. CDR3 length equals 17 residues. Complete variable domain (other parts from reference TRBV11-2 and TRBJ2-5): EAGVAQSPRYKIIEKRQSVAFWCNPISGHATLYWYQQILGQGPKLLIQFQNNGVVDDSQLPKDRFSAERLKGVDSTLKIQPAKLEDSAVYLCASSRRQGLAGKETQYFGPGTRLLVL.

This clonotype was found once. The V and J genes are TRBV7-2 and TRBJ2-3; weak D call: TRBD2 (7 bases). The germline V gene has CDR1 SGHTA and CDR2 FQGNSA. Trimming pared 1 base from V and 5 bases from J, leaving 13 bases between. This CDR3 comprises 15 residues. CDR3 coding DNA: TGTGCCAGCAGCTTAGGGGGGGGCCTCCTAGATACGCAGTATTTT. Encoded protein: CASSLGGGLLDTQYF.